Given below is one T cell receptor beta chain in context. What it recognizes is unknown. Only in-frame clones appear in the TCRdb table, and some are missing; sequencing was by immunoSEQ multiplex PCR. The sample contains 1.4 million or so clones, approximately 98.5% of which appear only once. These data come from a study of shared clonotypes between healthy human individuals. Study-wide points: Four donors showed sharing of about 4.8% of naive CD4 clonotypes. Genetic and exposure-history diversity was limited by the few donors. Memory subsets had estimated richness that was generally smaller than that of naive subsets.

A CD45RA-negative memory subset and a CD45RA+ naive subset were separated from the CD4+ cells. This CDR3 comprises 15 residues. Germline CDR1 and CDR2: MNHEY and SMNVEV (reference sequence). Trimming took 5 bases from V and 4 from J; bases not matched to a gene: 3. Input material: naive CD4+ T cells sorted from blood. As for subset: CD45RA+ positively selected. The origin of this receptor is a man aged 30 to 45 in good health. The chain recombines TRBV27 with TRBJ2-2, with 11 bases lining up with TRBD2. The CDR3 reads CASSVLAGGTGELFF. CDR3 in DNA: TGTGCCAGCAGTGTTCTAGCGGGAGGCACCGGGGAGCTGTTTTTT.